This TCR beta chain was sequenced in a study of T-cell reconstitution after alpha-beta-depleted transplantation in children. General observations from the study: There were reportedly several hundred expanded graft clones from which alpha-beta T cells came about two months after transplant.

Germline CDR1 GTSNPN, CDR2 SVGIG (reference sequence). Trimming took off 0 bases at V and 5 bases at J, with 8 bases between the two ends. The CDR3 contains 13 residues. This clonotype was counted between two and nine times. The antigen is not known. Preparation of the TCRbeta library was carried out with unique molecular identifiers. TCRdb itself ran the PCR reads through MiXCR, one entry per CDR3 protein. The profile covers some 260,000 distinct CDR3 sequences, with more than 20% appearing a single time and about 5% taken by the ten largest. This TCR was recovered from a female patient under 10 years old who had a stem cell transplant for congenital amegakaryocytic thrombocytopenia, so the T cells may come from the graft donor. The chain employs TRBV30 and TRBJ1-5; D gene uncertain. Sequences were derived from PBMCs, mostly from graft donor cells, sampled 360 days after TCRalphabeta/CD19-depleted stem cell transplant. The CDR3 region is CAWSVLRDQPQHF. The CDR3 DNA follows: TGTGCCTGGAGTGTACTACGGGATCAGCCCCAGCATTTT.